Below, 3 T cell receptor beta chains from the same sample are listed, as sequenced in a study of shared clonotypes between healthy human individuals. Sequencing used immunoSEQ multiplex PCR; TCRdb keeps in-frame clones, though not all of them. The sample has 2 million to 2.5 million clones; 93% are singletons. The sample was naive CD4+ T cells from PBMCs. Subset given: CD45RA+ positively selected. Receptors were obtained from a man between 18 and 35 years old in good health. Some clones in this sample may be carry-over from other donors' samples.

V gene TRBV28 combines with J gene TRBJ1-3; D is ambiguous. There are 12 residues in the CDR3. Trimming took 3 bases from V and 8 from J, leaving 8 bases between them. The V gene's germline CDR1 is MDHEN and CDR2 SYDVKM. This chain's CDR3 is CASSFWADTIYF. CDR3 DNA: TGTGCCAGCAGTTTTTGGGCGGACACCATATATTTT.

Worth noting for this clone: A junction end diverges from the germline sequence, so it may reflect a read error. The chain uses TRBV30 and TRBJ2-7, with 8 bases that match TRBD2. The length of the CDR3 is 12 residues. Germline V gene data show CDR1 as GTSNPN and CDR2 as SVGIG (reference sequence). In DNA form, the CDR3 reads TGTGCCTGGAGTGAGGGTCTCGGGACTAGTTTATTC. Residues: CAWSEGLGTSLF.

The V gene is TRBV19, the J gene TRBJ1-1, with D perhaps matching TRBD1 (6 bases). Deletions cut 8 bases from V and 7 bases from J, with 17 bases between. Germline lookup yields CDR1 LNHDA and CDR2 SQIVND (reference sequence). The CDR3 is 13 residues long. CDR3: CASSIQGQFEAFF. CDR3 sequence (DNA): TGTGCCAGTTCGATACAGGGCCAGTTTGAAGCTTTCTTT.